Sequencing of this TCR beta chain was carried out in a study of T cells in Graves' hyperthyroidism and ophthalmopathy. Points from the study as a whole: Blood shared most expanded thyroid clonotypes above 0.001.

This clonotype has at least ten counts. The target antigen is unknown. RNA transcripts were the template for amplifying TCR beta CDR3 regions. With the HTBI primer set, the TCR CDR3 went through a first round of RT-PCR. Via MiXCR, TCRdb re-called the multiplex PCR reads, giving one row per CDR3 protein. The data hold about 530,000 distinct CDR3 sequences, with 17% observed a single time. Each diagnosis drew on symptoms, thyroxine, TRAb, thyroid ultrasound and orbital computed tomography findings. The PBMCs studied were ones that came from 9 to 10 ml fresh peripheral blood. This TCR was recovered from a woman under 30 with Graves' ophthalmopathy. The sample taken for sequencing was blood.

CDR3 sequence reads: CASSLRGQNYEQYF. The CDR3 DNA sequence: TGTGCCAGCAGCTTAAGGGGACAAAACTACGAGCAGTACTTC. The chain joins TRBV7-9 to TRBJ2-7; TRBD1 is a possible D gene (6 bases). The ends were cut back, 2 bases at V and 3 bases at J, with 11 bases in the middle. CDR3 length equals 14 residues. Per the germline V gene, CDR1 is SEHNR and CDR2 is FQNEAQ (reference sequence).